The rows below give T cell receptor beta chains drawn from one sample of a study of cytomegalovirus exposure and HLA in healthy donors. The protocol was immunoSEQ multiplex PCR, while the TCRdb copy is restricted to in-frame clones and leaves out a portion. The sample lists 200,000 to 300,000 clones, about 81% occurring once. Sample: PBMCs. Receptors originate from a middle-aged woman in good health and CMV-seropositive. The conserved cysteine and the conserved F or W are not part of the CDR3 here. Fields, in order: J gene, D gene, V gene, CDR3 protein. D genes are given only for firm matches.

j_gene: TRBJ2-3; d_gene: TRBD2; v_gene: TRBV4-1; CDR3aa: ASSQGGGTSTDTQY
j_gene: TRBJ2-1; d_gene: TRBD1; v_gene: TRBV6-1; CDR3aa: ASSGDRGLFLVGDEQF
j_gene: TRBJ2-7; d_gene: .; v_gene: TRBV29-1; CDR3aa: SVEEAGVYEQY
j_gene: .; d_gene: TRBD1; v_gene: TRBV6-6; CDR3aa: ASSRQGNEQY
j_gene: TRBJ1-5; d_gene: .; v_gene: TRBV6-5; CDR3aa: ASSSISNQPQH
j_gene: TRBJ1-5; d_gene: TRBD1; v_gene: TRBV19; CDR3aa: AGEGGQAKGSNQPQH
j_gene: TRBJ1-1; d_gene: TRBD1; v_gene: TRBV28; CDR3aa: ASSLRGGRGEAF
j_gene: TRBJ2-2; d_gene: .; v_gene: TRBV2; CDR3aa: ASRGGLPNTGELF
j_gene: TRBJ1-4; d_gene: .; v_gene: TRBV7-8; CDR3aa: ASSLASRRRANEKLF
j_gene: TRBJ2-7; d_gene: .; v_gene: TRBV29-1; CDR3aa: SVVGAREQY
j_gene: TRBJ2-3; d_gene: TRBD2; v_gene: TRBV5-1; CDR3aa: ASRIAGVADTQY
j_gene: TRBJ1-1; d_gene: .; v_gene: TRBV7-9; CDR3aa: ASSRGGVGTEAF
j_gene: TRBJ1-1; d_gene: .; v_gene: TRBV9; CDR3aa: ASSPGGNLNTEAF
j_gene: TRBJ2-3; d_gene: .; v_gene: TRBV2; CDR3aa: ASSGWRVPSAPSWGDTQY
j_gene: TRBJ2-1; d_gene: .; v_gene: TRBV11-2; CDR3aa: ASSYRTGDEQF
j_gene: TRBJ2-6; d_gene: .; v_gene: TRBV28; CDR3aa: ASSYTQGSGANVLT
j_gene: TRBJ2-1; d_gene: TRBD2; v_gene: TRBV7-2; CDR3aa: ASSLVVLAGGHEQF
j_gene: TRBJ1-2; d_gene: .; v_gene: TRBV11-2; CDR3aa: ASSRYPGEGGYT
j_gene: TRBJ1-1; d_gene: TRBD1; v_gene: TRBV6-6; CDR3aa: ASSYSRGRGTEAF
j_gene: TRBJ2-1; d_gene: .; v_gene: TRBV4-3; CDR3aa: ASSQEVDWVQREQF
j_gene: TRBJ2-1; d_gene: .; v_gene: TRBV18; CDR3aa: ASSPPTSNEQF
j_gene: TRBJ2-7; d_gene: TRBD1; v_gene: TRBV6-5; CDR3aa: ASRGLQGANEQY
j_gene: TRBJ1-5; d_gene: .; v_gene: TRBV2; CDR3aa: ASSEEQDQPQH
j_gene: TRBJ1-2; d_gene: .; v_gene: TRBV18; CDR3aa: ASSPLDRKVNYGYT
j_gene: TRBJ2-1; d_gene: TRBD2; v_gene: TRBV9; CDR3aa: ASSGSSGTYNEQF
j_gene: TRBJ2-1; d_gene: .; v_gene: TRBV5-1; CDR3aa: ASSLRLASSYNEQF
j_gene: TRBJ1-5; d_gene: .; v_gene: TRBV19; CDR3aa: ASSPGSVPQPQH
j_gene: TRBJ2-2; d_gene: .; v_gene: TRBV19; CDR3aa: ASSGQGIGGELF
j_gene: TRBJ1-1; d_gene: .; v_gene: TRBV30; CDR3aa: AWRGTAVVEAF
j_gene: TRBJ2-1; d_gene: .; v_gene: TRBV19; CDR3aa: ASSIRQGSYNEQF
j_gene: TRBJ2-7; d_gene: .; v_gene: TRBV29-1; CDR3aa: SVEMPGSSYEQY
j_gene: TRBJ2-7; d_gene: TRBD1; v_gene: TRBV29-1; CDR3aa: STGTRGHSYEQY
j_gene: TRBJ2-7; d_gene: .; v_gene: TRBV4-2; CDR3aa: ASRGLQGYEQY
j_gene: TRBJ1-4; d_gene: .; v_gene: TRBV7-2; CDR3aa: ASSFGRGEKLF
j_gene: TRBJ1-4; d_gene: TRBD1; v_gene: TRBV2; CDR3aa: ASSPRQGGREKLF
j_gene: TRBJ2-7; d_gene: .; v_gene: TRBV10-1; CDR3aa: ASSERGALYEQY
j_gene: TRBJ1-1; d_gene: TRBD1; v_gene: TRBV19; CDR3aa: ASSRQGPTEAF
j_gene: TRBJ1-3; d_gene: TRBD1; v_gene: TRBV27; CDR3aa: ASRDRGNGNTIY
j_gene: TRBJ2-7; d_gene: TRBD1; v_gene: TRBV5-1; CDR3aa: ASSVQGGTYEQY
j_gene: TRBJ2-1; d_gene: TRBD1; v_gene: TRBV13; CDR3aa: ASSLARQGKEQF
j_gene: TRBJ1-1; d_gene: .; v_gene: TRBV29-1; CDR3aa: SVGALARRPNTEAF
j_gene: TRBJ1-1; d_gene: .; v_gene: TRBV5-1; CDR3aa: ASSLRQGNTEAF
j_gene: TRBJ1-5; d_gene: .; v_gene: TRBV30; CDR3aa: AWSGGHKSQPQH
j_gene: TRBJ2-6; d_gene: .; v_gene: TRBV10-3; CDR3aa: AISEFGAAGANVLT
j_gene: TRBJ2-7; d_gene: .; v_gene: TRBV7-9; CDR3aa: ASSFGSGDTHEQY
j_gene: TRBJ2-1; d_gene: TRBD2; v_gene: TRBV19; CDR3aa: ASSGLAGGPRNEQF
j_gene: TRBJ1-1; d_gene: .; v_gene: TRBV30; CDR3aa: AWSPLGGLNTEAF
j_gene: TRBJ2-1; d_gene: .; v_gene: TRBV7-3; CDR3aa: ASSLASLYNEQF
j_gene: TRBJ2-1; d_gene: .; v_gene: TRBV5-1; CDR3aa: ASSSVTGQGEQF
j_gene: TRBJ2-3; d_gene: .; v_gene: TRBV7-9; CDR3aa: AIPRDTQY